This is a list of T cell receptor beta chains from one sample in a study of T cell responses to AZD1222 COVID-19 vaccine. Clones were sequenced by immunoSEQ multiplex PCR, and TCRdb holds only the in-frame ones, with some missing. The table includes over 130,000 clones, roughly 94% detected once. The source material was peripheral blood, sampled on day 0 of AZD1222 vaccination. These TCRs come from an adult in good health. Both conserved end residues are part of each CDR3. The order of the fields is V gene, clone size, CDR3 protein. Expanded clones are given a class, and other clones once, few, many or no size at all.

TRBV7-3 | - | CASSLQGGDTQYF
TRBV4-1 | - | CASSQDFGQVAIYGYTF
TRBV2 | - | CASRGGIEGMNTEAFF
TRBV5-4 | - | CASSLAGTGGASYGYTF
TRBV2 | - | CASSTSPDTQYF
TRBV28 | - | CASEGSPGRGGVLHEQFF
TRBV5-4 | - | CASSYRAGAQETQYF
TRBV28 | - | CASRRREGSNEQFF
TRBV4-1 | once | CASSQRSVSGKGVGIQYF
TRBV9 | - | CASSVGRGYEQFF
TRBV5-1 | - | CASSLDAGVSSEQFF
TRBV6-4 | - | CASSDSDGSENEQFF
TRBV11-2 | - | CASSSYRGPNYGYTF
TRBV6-4 | - | CASNPGQGHFGYTF
TRBV19 | - | CASRTLEGTEAFF
TRBV4-1 | - | CASSQVDELYGYTF
TRBV5-1 | - | CASSWTDGGQGAFF
TRBV19 | - | CASSKMAHTEAFF
TRBV2 | - | CASGRGAEAFF
TRBV5-1 | - | CASSAADRGFYNEQFF
TRBV7-3 | - | CASSLLGTVTSTDTQYF
TRBV7-9 | - | CASSLAHNTEAFF
TRBV21-1 | - | CASSPGTYGYTF
TRBV19 | - | CASSIGGTGIYGYTF
TRBV5-4 | - | CASSHYRDTKSNYGYTF
TRBV5-5 | - | CASSLVWQGLGYGYTF
TRBV11-3 | once | CASQGSGSADTQYF
TRBV7-8 | - | CASSAPYRDRELETQYF
TRBV18 | - | CASSPVPGLYNSPLHF
TRBV7-9 | - | CASSLYTGGRNEQFF
TRBV7-3 | - | CASSPGARQGAWTEAFF